The T cell receptor beta chain described here comes from a study of control samples from healthy donors and cancer patients. The length of the CDR3 is 14 residues. The germline V gene has CDR1 SGHDT and CDR2 YYEEEE. Trimming cost V 4 bases and J 0 bases, with 10 bases left between them. Sequencing was performed with immunoSEQ multiplex PCR; in TCRdb, only in-frame clones are kept and a portion is missing. The sample contains more than 85,000 clones, 75% to 90% of which appear only once. The specimen was blood. The clonotype comes from a woman between 45 and 65 years old in good health. The rearrangement uses TRBV5-6 and TRBJ1-1, with D maybe TRBD1 (6 bases). The CDR3 DNA sequence: TGTGCCAGCAGCCCGGACAGTATGAACACTGAAGCTTTCTTT. The encoded protein is CASSPDSMNTEAFF.